A selection of T cell receptor beta chains follows, all from one sample in a study of cytomegalovirus exposure and HLA in healthy donors. TCRdb keeps only in-frame clones here, not all; method: immunoSEQ multiplex PCR. Among roughly 98,000 clones listed, around nine tenths were seen once. Sequencing was carried out using PBMCs. All receptors derive from a woman in her thirties in good health and CMV-seronegative. CDR3s leave out the opening cysteine and the closing phenylalanine or tryptophan. Fields, in order: J gene, V gene, CDR3 protein.

>TRBJ2-4|TRBV7-9
ASSATGETKNIQY
>TRBJ2-3|TRBV23-1
ASSHPPGTYTDTQY
>TRBJ2-7|TRBV7-9
ASSSPLSYEQY
>TRBJ2-5|TRBV5-1
ASSLVRDRGRETQY
>TRBJ2-7|TRBV18
ASSPGGALGSYEQY
>TRBJ1-5|TRBV6-9
ASSYGSRLDPQH
>TRBJ2-2|TRBV18
ASSPNTAPSGELF
>TRBJ2-5|TRBV5-1
ASSAYRVGETQY
>TRBJ2-5|TRBV19
ASSIVGQETQY
>TRBJ2-2|TRBV6-1
AGTGTNTGELF
>TRBJ1-4|TRBV14
ASSRFEDEKLF
>TRBJ2-3|TRBV9
ASSVAPSDTQY
>TRBJ2-5|TRBV18
ASSPESHDRGSVETQY
>TRBJ1-1|TRBV28
ASSTVITTEAF
>TRBJ1-5|TRBV27
ASSSSRSNQPQH
>TRBJ1-2|TRBV9
ASSAGAGQGAYGYT
>TRBJ2-1|TRBV6-5
ASSLLSEQF
>TRBJ2-1|TRBV5-4
ASSLAGGAYNEQF
>TRBJ1-1|TRBV5-1
ASSLRRMNTEAF
>TRBJ2-1|TRBV28
ASSLPLAGNNEQF
>TRBJ1-5|TRBV4-3
ASSQNDINGQPQH
>TRBJ2-7|TRBV2
ASSELRGGAYEQY
>TRBJ1-2|TRBV28
ASSSSRPGQVGYT
>TRBJ1-4|TRBV7-9
ASSLISHAFGEKLF
>TRBJ1-1|TRBV27
ASSLLRLDRGFEAF
>TRBJ1-1|TRBV7-9
ASSLNQGDAF
>TRBJ2-7|TRBV2
ASRFAPHGGEQY
>TRBJ1-2|TRBV11-2
ASSLEGTANYGYT
>TRBJ2-1|TRBV19
ASFPGQGSYNEQF
>TRBJ1-1|TRBV9
ASSVEVGPRNTEAF
>TRBJ2-7|TRBV6-1
ASRKPGQVLDEQY
>TRBJ2-7|TRBV11-2
ASSWGTGGDEQY
>TRBJ2-5|TRBV10-3
ATGGRGGQETQY
>TRBJ2-3|TRBV21-1
ASSKVSFRYPPTDTQY
>TRBJ1-5|TRBV19
ASQDRSFQPQH
>TRBJ1-5|TRBV19
ASLALGLLNQPQH
>TRBJ1-1|TRBV7-2
ASSLGRGPTEAF
>TRBJ1-1|TRBV27
ASSRGLTTEAF
>TRBJ1-5|TRBV29-1
SVVTGDQPQH
>TRBJ1-1|TRBV5-4
ASSAGRALRTEAF
>TRBJ2-7|TRBV27
ASSFGRLRDHEQY
>TRBJ1-5|TRBV5-1
ASSLTGGHSNQPQH
>TRBJ2-1|TRBV2
ASSEGLPVYNEQF
>TRBJ1-1|TRBV29-1
SGLGGGETEAF
>TRBJ2-3|TRBV29-1
SVEGTSGGVDTQY
>TRBJ1-2|TRBV14
ASSQDWSRDRGNYGYT
>TRBJ1-6|TRBV10-1
ASSQGQKSPLH
>TRBJ2-3|TRBV29-1
SVGLETDTQY
>TRBJ2-2|TRBV6-1
ASTRTDHTGELF
>TRBJ1-1|TRBV4-3
ASSQVPRGTEAF
>TRBJ2-5|TRBV5-6
ASSRTSGTSQETQY
>TRBJ2-2|TRBV10-3
AIARGPGELF
>TRBJ1-2|TRBV5-1
ASSLRQGQANYGYT
>TRBJ2-1|TRBV7-6
ASRGREVAYNEQF
>TRBJ2-7|TRBV27
ASSLSGSYEQY
>TRBJ1-1|TRBV18
ASSPGTGGLAEAF
>TRBJ2-7|TRBV1
TSSQAPSTSDRYEQY